This entry concerns a single TCR beta chain. Germline V CDR1 and CDR2: SGHDT, YYEEEE. V trimming: 2 bases; J trimming: 7 bases; junction bases outside the gene matches: 9. The CDR3 loop spans 15 amino acids. All trial patients relapsed after autologous stem cell transplantation. This sample is part of a study of PD-1 blockade in classical Hodgkin lymphoma. The data were produced by immunoSEQ multiplex PCR, yet TCRdb's version contains in-frame clones alone and is incomplete. The sample holds more than 90,000 clones, approximately 80% seen once. The chain links TRBV5-6 to TRBJ1-2; 9 bases fit TRBD1. The TCR comes from a human donor with classical Hodgkin lymphoma. This specimen consisted of peripheral blood mononuclear cells (PBMCs), obtained before the second cycle of nivolumab. CDR3 in amino acids: CASSLLTGGSGGYTF. The CDR3 DNA sequence: TGTGCCAGCAGCTTACTAACAGGGGGCAGCGGTGGCTACACCTTC.